Given below is one T cell receptor beta chain in context. Germline V gene sequence: CDR1 MNHEY, CDR2 SMNVEV (reference sequence). This CDR3 spans 13 amino acids. Trimming removed 3 bases from V and 12 bases from J, with 15 bases in between. Sequencing used immunoSEQ multiplex PCR; TCRdb keeps in-frame clones, though not all of them. Among around 160,000 clones listed, roughly nine tenths were seen once. This entry is derived from a study of T cell responses to AZD1222 COVID-19 vaccine. The sample consisted of peripheral blood, taken 28 days after the second AZD1222 dose. The rearrangement joins TRBV27 to TRBJ2-1; D gene uncertain. This TCR was sampled from an adult who received the AZD1222 COVID-19 vaccine. The CDR3, as DNA: TGTGCCAGCAGTTTTCCGGCGCGTCAGTTGCAGTTCTTC. Its translation: CASSFPARQLQFF.